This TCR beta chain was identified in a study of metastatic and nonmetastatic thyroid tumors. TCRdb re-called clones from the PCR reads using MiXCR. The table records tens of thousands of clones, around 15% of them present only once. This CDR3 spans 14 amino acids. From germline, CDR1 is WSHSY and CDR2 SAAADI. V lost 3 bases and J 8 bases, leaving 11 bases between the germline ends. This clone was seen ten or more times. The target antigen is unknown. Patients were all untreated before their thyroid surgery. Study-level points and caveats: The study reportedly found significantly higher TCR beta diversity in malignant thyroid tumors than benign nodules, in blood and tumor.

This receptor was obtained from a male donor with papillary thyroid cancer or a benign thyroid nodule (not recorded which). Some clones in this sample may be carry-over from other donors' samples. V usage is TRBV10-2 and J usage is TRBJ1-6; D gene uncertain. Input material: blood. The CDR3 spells CASSDSSPYSPLHF. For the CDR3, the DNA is TGCGCCAGCAGTGATTCCTCTCCGTATTCACCCCTCCACTTT.